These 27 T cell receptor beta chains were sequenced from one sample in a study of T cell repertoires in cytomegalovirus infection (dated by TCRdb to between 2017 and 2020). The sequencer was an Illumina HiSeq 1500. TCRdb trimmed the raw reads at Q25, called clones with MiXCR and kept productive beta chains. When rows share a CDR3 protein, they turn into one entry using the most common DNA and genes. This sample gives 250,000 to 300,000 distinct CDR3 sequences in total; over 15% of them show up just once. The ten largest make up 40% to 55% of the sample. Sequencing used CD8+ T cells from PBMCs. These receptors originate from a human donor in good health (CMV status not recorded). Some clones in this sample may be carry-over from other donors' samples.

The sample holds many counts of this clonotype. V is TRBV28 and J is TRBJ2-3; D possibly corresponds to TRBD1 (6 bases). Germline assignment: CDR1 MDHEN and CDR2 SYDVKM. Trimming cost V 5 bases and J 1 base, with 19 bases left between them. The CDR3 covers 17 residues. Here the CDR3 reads CASSRGGLGHRTDTQYF. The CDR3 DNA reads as TGTGCCAGCAGTCGTGGGGGCCTAGGACACCGCACAGATACGCAGTATTTT.

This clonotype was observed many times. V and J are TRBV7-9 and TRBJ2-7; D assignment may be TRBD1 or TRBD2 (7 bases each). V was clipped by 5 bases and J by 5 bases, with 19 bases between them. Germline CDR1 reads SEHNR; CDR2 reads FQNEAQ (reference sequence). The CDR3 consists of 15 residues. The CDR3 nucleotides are TGTGCCAGCAGCGCCCAGGGAGGGGGCCGCAACGAGCAGTACTTC. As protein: CASSAQGGGRNEQYF.

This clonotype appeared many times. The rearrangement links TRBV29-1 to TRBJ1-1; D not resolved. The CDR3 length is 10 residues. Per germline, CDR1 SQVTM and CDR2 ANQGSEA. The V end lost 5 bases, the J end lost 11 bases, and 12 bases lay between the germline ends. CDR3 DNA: TGCAGCGTTCACGTTCTGGGGGCTTTCTTT. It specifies CSVHVLGAFF. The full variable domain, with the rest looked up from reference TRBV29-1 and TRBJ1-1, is SAVISQKPSRDICQRGTSLTIQCQVDSQVTMMFWYRQQPGQSLTLIATANQGSEATYESGFVIDKFPISRPNLTFSTLTVSNMSPEDSSIYLCSVHVLGAFFGQGTRLTVV.

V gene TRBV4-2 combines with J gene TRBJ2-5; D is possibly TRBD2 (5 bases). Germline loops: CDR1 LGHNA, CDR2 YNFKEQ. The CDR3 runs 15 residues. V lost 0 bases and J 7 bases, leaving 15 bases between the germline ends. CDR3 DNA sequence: TGTGCCAGCAGCCAAGATTTGGGTCACCGGGGGACCCAGTACTTC. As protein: CASSQDLGHRGTQYF.

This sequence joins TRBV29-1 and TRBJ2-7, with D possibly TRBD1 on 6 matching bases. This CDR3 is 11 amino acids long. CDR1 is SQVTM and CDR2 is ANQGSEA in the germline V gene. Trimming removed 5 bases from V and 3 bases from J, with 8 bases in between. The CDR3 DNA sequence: TGCAGCGTTCTACAGGGCTACGAGCAGTACTTC. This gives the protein CSVLQGYEQYF.

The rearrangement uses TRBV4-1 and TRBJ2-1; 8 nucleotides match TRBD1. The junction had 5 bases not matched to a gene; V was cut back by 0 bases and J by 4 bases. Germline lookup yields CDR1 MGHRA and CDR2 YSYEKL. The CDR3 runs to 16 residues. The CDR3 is CASSQDAGGTYNEQFF. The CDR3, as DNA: TGCGCCAGCAGCCAAGATGCAGGGGGCACATACAATGAGCAGTTCTTC.

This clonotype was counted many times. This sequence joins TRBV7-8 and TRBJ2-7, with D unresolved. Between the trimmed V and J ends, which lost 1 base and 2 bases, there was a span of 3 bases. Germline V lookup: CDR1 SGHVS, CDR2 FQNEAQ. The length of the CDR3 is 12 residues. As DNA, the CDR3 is TGTGCCAGCAGCTTAGTAACCTACGAGCAGTACTTC. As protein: CASSLVTYEQYF.

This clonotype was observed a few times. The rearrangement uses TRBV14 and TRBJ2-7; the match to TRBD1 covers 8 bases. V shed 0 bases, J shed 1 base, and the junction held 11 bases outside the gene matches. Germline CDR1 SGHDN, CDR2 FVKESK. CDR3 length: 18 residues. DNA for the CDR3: TGTGCCAGCAGCCAAGATCTGGCAGGGGGCTTTACTTCCTACGAGCAGTACTTC. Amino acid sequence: CASSQDLAGGFTSYEQYF.

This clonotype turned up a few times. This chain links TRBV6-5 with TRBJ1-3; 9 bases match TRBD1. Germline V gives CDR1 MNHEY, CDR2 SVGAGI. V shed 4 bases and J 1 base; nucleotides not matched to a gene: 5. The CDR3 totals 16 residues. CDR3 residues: CASSSRDRASGNTIYF. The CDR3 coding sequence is TGTGCCAGCAGTTCCCGGGACAGGGCATCTGGAAACACCATATATTTT.

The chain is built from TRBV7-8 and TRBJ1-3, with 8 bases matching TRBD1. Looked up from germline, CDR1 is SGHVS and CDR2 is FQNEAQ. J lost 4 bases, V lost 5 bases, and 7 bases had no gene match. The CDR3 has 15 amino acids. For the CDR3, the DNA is TGTGCCAGCAGCCCCTCAGGGGGCGAAGGAAACACCATATATTTT. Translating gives CASSPSGGEGNTIYF. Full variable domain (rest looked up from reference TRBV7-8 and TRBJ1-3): GAGVSQSPRYKVAKRGQDVALRCDPISGHVSLFWYQQALGQGPEFLTYFQNEAQLDKSGLPSDRFFAERPEGSVSTLKIQRTQQEDSAVYLCASSPSGGEGNTIYFGEGSWLTVV.

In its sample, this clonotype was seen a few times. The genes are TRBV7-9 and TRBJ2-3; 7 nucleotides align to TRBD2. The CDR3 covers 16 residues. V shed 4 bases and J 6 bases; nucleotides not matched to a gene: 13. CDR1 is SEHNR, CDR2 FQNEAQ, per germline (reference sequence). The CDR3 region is CASSSQGGESMDTQYF. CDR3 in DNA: TGTGCCAGCAGCTCCCAGGGAGGGGAGTCGATGGATACGCAGTATTTT.

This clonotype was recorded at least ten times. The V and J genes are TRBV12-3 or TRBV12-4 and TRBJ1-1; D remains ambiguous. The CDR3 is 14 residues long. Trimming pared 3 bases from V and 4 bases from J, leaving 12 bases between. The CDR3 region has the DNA TGTGCCAGCAGTTTCTTTGCAGGAAGCACTGAAGCTTTCTTT. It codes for CASSFFAGSTEAFF.

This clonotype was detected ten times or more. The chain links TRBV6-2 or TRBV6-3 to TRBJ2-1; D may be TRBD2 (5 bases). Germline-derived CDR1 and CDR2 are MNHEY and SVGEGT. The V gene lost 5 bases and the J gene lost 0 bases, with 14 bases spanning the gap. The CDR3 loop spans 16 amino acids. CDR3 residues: CASSAGVFDSYNEQFF. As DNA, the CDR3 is TGTGCCAGCAGTGCCGGGGTGTTTGACTCCTACAATGAGCAGTTCTTC.

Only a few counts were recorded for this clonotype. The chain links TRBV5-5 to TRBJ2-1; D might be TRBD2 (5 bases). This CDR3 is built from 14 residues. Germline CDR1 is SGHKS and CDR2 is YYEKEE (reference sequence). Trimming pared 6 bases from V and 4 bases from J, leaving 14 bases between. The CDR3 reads CASKAAVTYNEQFF. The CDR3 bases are TGTGCCAGCAAAGCGGCCGTTACGTACAATGAGCAGTTCTTC.

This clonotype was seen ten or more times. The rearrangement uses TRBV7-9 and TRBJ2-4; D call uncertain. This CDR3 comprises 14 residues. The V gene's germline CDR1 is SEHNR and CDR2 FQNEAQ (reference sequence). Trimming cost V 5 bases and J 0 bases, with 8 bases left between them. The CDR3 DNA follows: TGTGCCAGCAGCAGAACCGTAGCCAAAAACATTCAGTACTTC. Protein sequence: CASSRTVAKNIQYF.

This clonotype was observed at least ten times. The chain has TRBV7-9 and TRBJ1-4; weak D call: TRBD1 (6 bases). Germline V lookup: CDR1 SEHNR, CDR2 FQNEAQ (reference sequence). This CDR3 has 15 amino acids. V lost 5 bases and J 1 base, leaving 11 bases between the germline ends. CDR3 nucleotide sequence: TGTGCCAGCAGCCCCCCGACAGGAACTAATGAAAAACTGTTTTTT. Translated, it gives CASSPPTGTNEKLFF.

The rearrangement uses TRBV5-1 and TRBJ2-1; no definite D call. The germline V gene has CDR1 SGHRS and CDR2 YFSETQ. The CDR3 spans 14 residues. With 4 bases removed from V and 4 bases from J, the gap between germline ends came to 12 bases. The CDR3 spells CASSVSTLYNEQFF. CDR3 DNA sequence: TGCGCCAGCAGCGTCTCCACCCTTTACAATGAGCAGTTCTTC. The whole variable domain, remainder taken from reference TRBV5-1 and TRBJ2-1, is KAGVTQTPRYLIKTRGQQVTLSCSPISGHRSVSWYQQTPGQGLQFLFEYFSETQRNKGNFPGRFSGRQFSNSRSEMNVSTLELGDSALYLCASSVSTLYNEQFFGPGTRLTVL.

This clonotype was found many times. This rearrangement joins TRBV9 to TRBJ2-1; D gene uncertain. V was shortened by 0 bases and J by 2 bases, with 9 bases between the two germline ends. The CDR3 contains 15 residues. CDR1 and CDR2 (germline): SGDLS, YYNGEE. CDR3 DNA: TGTGCCAGCAGCGTAGCTCCAGTCCCCTACAATGAGCAGTTCTTC. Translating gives CASSVAPVPYNEQFF.

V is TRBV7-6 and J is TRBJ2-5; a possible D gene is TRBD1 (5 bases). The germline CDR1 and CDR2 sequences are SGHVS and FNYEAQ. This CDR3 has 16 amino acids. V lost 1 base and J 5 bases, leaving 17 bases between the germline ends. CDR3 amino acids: CASSLGGHLNGETQYF. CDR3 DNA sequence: TGTGCCAGCAGCTTAGGGGGCCATCTTAACGGGGAGACCCAGTACTTC. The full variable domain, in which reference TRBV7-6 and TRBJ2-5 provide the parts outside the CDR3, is GAGVSQSPRYKVTKRGQDVALRCDPISGHVSLYWYRQALGQGPEFLTYFNYEAQQDKSGLPNDRFSAERPEGSISTLTIQRTEQRDSAMYRCASSLGGHLNGETQYFGPGTRLLVL.

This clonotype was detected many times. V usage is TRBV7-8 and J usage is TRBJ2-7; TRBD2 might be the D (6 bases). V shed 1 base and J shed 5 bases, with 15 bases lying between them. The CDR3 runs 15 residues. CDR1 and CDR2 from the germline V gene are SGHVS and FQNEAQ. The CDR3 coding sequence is TGTGCCAGCAGCTTAGGGCGGGGTGGCCAAGACGAGCAGTACTTC. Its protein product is CASSLGRGGQDEQYF. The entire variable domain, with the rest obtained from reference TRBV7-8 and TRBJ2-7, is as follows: GAGVSQSPRYKVAKRGQDVALRCDPISGHVSLFWYQQALGQGPEFLTYFQNEAQLDKSGLPSDRFFAERPEGSVSTLKIQRTQQEDSAVYLCASSLGRGGQDEQYFGPGTRLTVT.

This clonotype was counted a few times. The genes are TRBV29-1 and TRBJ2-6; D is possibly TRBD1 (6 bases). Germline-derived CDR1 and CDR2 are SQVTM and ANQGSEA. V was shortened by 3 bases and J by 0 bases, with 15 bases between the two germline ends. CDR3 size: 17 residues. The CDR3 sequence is CSVDGGTGLSGANVLTF. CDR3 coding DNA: TGCAGCGTTGATGGGGGAACAGGGCTCTCTGGGGCCAACGTCCTGACTTTC. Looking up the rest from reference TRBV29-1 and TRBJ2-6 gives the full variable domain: SAVISQKPSRDICQRGTSLTIQCQVDSQVTMMFWYRQQPGQSLTLIATANQGSEATYESGFVIDKFPISRPNLTFSTLTVSNMSPEDSSIYLCSVDGGTGLSGANVLTFGAGSRLTVL.

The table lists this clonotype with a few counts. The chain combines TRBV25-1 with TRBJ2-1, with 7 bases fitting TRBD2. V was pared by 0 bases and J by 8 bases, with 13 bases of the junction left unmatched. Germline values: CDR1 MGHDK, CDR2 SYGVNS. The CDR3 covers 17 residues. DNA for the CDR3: TGTGCCAGCAGTGAATACTTCGGTAGCGGGCGTGGCTATGAGCAGTTCTTC. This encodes CASSEYFGSGRGYEQFF. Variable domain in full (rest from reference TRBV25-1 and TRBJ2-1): EADIYQTPRYLVIGTGKKITLECSQTMGHDKMYWYQQDPGMELHLIHYSYGVNSTEKGDLSSESTVSRIRTEHFPLTLESARPSHTSQYLCASSEYFGSGRGYEQFFGPGTRLTVL.

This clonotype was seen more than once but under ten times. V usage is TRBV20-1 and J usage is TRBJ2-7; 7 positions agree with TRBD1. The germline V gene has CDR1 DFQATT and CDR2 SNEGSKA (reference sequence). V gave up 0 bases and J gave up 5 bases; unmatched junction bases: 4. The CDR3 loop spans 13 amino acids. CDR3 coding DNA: TGCAGTGCTAGAGATTTCAGGGGGAACGAGCAGTACTTC. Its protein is CSARDFRGNEQYF.

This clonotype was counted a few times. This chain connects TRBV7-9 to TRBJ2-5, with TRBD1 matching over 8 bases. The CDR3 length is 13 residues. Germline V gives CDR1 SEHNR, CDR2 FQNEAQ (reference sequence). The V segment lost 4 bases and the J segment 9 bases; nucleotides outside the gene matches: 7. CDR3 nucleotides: TGTGCCAGCAGCTCTCCGGGACAGGCGGCCCAGTACTTC. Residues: CASSSPGQAAQYF.

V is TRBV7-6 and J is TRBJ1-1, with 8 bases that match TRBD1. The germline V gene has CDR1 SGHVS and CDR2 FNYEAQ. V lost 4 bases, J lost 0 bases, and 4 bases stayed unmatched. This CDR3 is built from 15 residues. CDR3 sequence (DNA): TGTGCCAGCAGCTATGGACAGGGTTTGAACACTGAAGCTTTCTTT. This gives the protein CASSYGQGLNTEAFF.

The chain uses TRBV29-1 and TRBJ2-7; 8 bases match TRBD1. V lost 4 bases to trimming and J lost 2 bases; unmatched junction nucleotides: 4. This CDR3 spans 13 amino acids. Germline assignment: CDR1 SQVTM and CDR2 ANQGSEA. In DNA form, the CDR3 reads TGCAGCGTTGGACAGGGGACCCCCTACGAGCAGTACTTC. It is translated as CSVGQGTPYEQYF.

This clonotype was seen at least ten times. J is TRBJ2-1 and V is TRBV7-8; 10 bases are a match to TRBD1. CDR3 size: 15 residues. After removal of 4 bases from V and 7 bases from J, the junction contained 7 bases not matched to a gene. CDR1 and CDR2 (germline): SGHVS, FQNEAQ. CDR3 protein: CASSSGQGVGNEQFF. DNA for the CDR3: TGTGCCAGCAGCTCCGGACAGGGGGTCGGGAATGAGCAGTTCTTC. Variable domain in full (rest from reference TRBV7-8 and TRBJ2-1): GAGVSQSPRYKVAKRGQDVALRCDPISGHVSLFWYQQALGQGPEFLTYFQNEAQLDKSGLPSDRFFAERPEGSVSTLKIQRTQQEDSAVYLCASSSGQGVGNEQFFGPGTRLTVL.